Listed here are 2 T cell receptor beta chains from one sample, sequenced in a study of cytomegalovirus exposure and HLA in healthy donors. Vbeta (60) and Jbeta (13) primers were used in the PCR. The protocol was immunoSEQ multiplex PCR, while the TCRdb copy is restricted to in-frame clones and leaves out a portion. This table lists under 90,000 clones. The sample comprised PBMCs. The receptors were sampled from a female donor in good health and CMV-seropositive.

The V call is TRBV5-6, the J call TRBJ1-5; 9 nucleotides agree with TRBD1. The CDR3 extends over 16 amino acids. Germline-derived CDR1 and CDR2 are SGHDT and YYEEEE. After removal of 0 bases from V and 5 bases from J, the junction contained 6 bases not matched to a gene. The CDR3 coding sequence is TGTGCCAGCAGCTTGGGCGGGGGACAGGGTGATCAGCCCCAGCATTTT. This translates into CASSLGGGQGDQPQHF.

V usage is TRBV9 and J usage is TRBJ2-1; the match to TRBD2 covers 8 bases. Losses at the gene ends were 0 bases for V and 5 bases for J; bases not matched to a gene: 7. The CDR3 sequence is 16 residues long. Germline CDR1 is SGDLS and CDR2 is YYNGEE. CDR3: CASSVASHGGDNEQFF. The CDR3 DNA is TGTGCCAGCAGCGTAGCTTCCCACGGGGGGGACAATGAGCAGTTCTTC.